The 15 T cell receptor beta chains given below trace back to one sample, sequenced in a study of T cell responses to AZD1222 COVID-19 vaccine. Some clones are missing from TCRdb's copy, which holds only in-frame ones; the method was immunoSEQ multiplex PCR. Of about 200,000 clones listed, approximately 92% are singletons. The sample consisted of peripheral blood, taken 28 days after the second dose of the MenACWY control vaccine. The receptors come from an adult who received the MenACWY meningococcal vaccine as a control.

J is TRBJ2-7 and V is TRBV2, with TRBD2 matching 8 bases. The germline V gene has CDR1 SNHLY and CDR2 FYNNEI. The CDR3 extends over 15 amino acids. V lost 7 bases to trimming and J lost 0 bases; unmatched junction nucleotides: 8. CDR3 protein: CASTLLAANSYEQYF. Here the CDR3 DNA reads TGTGCCAGCACCCTACTAGCGGCCAACTCCTACGAGCAGTACTTC.

This clone was observed a single time. CDR3 amino acids: CASSLAIAGANEQFF. Here the CDR3 DNA reads TGTGCCAGCAGCTTAGCTATAGCGGGAGCCAATGAGCAGTTCTTC. The genes are TRBV7-9 and TRBJ2-1; 9 bases line up with TRBD2. J was trimmed by 6 bases and V by 0 bases; bases with no gene match: 3. The CDR3 totals 15 residues. Germline lookup yields CDR1 SEHNR and CDR2 FQNEAQ (reference sequence).

The rearrangement uses TRBV24-1 and TRBJ2-3; D may be TRBD2 (7 bases). CDR1 is KGHDR and CDR2 is SFDVKD in the germline V gene. With 0 bases removed from V and 2 bases from J, the gap between germline ends came to 11 bases. The length of the CDR3 is 16 residues. The CDR3 DNA reads TGTGCCACCAGTGATTTGCGGGGGGCACACACAGATACGCAGTATTTT. Translated: CATSDLRGAHTDTQYF.

The chain has TRBV5-6 and TRBJ2-3; D unclear. This CDR3 has 15 residues. The germline V gene has CDR1 SGHDT and CDR2 YYEEEE. The germline V and J ends were trimmed by 0 bases and 7 bases, with 15 bases remaining between them. The CDR3 protein is CASSLVGIPQHTQYF. Written as DNA, the CDR3 is TGTGCCAGCAGCTTGGTAGGGATACCACAGCATACGCAGTATTTT.

The chain joins TRBV15 to TRBJ2-2; a weak D match, TRBD2 (6 bases). Trimming removed 4 bases at V and 3 bases at J, with 9 bases between. The CDR3 has 14 residues. Germline V gives CDR1 LNHNV, CDR2 YYDKDF (reference sequence). Here the CDR3 DNA reads TGTGCCACCAGCAACGGGGGAGACACCGGGGAGCTGTTTTTT. It encodes CATSNGGDTGELFF.

The CDR3 is CASSLEGGVPDTQYF. The CDR3 DNA follows: TGCGCCAGCAGCTTGGAAGGGGGGGTCCCAGATACGCAGTATTTT. The chain is built from TRBV5-1 and TRBJ2-3, with D possibly being TRBD2 (7 bases). Trimming pared 0 bases from V and 4 bases from J, leaving 12 bases between. The CDR3 has 15 amino acids. The V gene's germline CDR1 is SGHRS and CDR2 YFSETQ.

The chain has TRBV12-3 or TRBV12-4 and TRBJ2-1; D remains ambiguous. The CDR3 totals 11 residues. V was trimmed by 6 bases and J by 10 bases, leaving 10 bases between them. The CDR3 spells CASSLWGEQFF. The CDR3 DNA reads TGTGCCAGCAGCCTCTGGGGAGAGCAGTTCTTC.

The chain recombines TRBV4-3 with TRBJ2-5; TRBD2 matches at 7 bases. Per the germline V gene, CDR1 is LGHNA and CDR2 is YSLEER. The ends lost 3 bases at V and 3 bases at J; junction bases unmatched: 7. The CDR3 runs 15 residues. For the CDR3, the DNA is TGCGCCAGCAGCCATTCGAAGGGGAGGGAAGAGACCCAGTACTTC. Translated, it gives CASSHSKGREETQYF.

The chain employs TRBV28 and TRBJ1-1, with no clear D. Deletions cut 2 bases from V and 0 bases from J, with 7 bases between. In germline, CDR1 is MDHEN, CDR2 SYDVKM. The CDR3 loop spans 14 amino acids. CDR3 sequence: CASSLQGLNTEAFF. CDR3 DNA sequence: TGTGCCAGCAGTTTACAAGGGTTGAACACTGAAGCTTTCTTT.

The rearrangement links TRBV27 to TRBJ2-7, with 8 nucleotides matching TRBD2. The germline CDR1 and CDR2 sequences are MNHEY and SMNVEV (reference sequence). CDR3 length equals 14 residues. Trimming cost V 10 bases and J 2 bases; bases outside gene matches: 10. CDR3 coding DNA: TGTGCCACCAAGGTTAGCGGGGACACCTACGAGCAGTACTTC. This codes for CATKVSGDTYEQYF.

J is TRBJ1-2 and V is TRBV7-8; D is possibly TRBD1 (5 bases). The CDR3 spans 13 residues. Germline CDR1 is SGHVS and CDR2 is FQNEAQ. The V gene lost 3 bases and the J gene lost 4 bases, with 9 bases spanning the gap. CDR3 DNA sequence: TGTGCCAGCAGCTTGGACACCCGCTATGGCTACACCTTC. It translates to CASSLDTRYGYTF.

V usage is TRBV11-1 and J usage is TRBJ2-3; D is undetermined. Germline V CDR1 and CDR2: SGHAT, FQDESV (reference sequence). V lost 5 bases to trimming and J lost 2 bases, with 8 bases between them. The CDR3 runs to 13 residues. This CDR3 is CASSLPNTDTQYF. For the CDR3, the DNA is TGTGCCAGCAGCCTTCCCAACACAGATACGCAGTATTTT.

The chain employs TRBV12-3 or TRBV12-4 and TRBJ1-5; TRBD1 is a possible D gene (6 bases). The CDR3 consists of 13 residues. V was clipped by 5 bases and J by 6 bases, with 11 bases between them. CDR3: CASSEQGSQPQHF. DNA for the CDR3: TGTGCCAGCAGTGAACAGGGATCTCAGCCCCAGCATTTT.

The gene calls are TRBV24-1 and TRBJ2-2; 7 bases agree with TRBD2. CDR3 length equals 17 residues. Trimming cost V 1 base and J 5 bases; bases outside gene matches: 9. Germline loops: CDR1 KGHDR, CDR2 SFDVKD. The CDR3: CATSDFRGGVRTGELFF. The CDR3 DNA follows: TGTGCCACCAGTGATTTCCGGGGAGGGGTGAGGACCGGGGAGCTGTTTTTT.

Here the CDR3 reads CASSSRELNYGYTF. CDR3 coding DNA: TGCGCCAGCAGCTCCAGGGAATTAAACTATGGCTACACCTTC. The V call is TRBV5-1, the J call TRBJ1-2, with a tentative D call TRBD1 (5 bases). CDR3 length: 14 residues. The germline gives CDR1 SGHRS, CDR2 YFSETQ. V shed 3 bases and J shed 2 bases, with 11 bases lying between them.